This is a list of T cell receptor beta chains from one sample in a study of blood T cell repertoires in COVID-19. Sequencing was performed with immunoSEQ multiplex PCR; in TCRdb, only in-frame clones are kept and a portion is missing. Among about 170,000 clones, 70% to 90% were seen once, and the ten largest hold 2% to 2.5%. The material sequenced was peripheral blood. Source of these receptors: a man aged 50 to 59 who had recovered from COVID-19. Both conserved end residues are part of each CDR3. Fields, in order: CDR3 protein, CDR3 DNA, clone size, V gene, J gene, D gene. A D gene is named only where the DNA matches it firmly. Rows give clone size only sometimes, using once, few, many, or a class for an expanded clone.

CDR3 protein: CASSVAAGGYEQYF
CDR3 DNA: TGTGCCAGCAGCGTAGCGGCAGGGGGATACGAGCAGTACTTC
clone size: .
V gene: TRBV9
J gene: TRBJ2-7
D gene: TRBD1

CDR3 protein: CASSSGRAGVYEQYF
CDR3 DNA: TGCGCCAGCAGCAGTGGTCGAGCGGGAGTCTACGAGCAGTACTTC
clone size: once
V gene: TRBV4-3
J gene: TRBJ2-7
D gene: TRBD2

CDR3 protein: CASSLRQGARTGELFF
CDR3 DNA: TGTGCCAGCAGCCTACGACAGGGGGCCCGAACCGGGGAGCTGTTTTTT
clone size: few
V gene: TRBV5-5
J gene: TRBJ2-2
D gene: TRBD1

CDR3 protein: CAWSVARHYEQYF
CDR3 DNA: TGTGCCTGGAGTGTCGCCCGACACTACGAGCAGTACTTC
clone size: once
V gene: TRBV30
J gene: TRBJ2-7
D gene: .

CDR3 protein: CASRVSGGSTGELFF
CDR3 DNA: TGTGCCAGCAGAGTTAGCGGGGGGAGCACCGGGGAGCTGTTTTTT
clone size: .
V gene: TRBV6-4
J gene: TRBJ2-2
D gene: TRBD2

CDR3 protein: CASSSPRTGANVLTF
CDR3 DNA: TGTGCCAGCAGCTCCCCCAGAACTGGGGCCAACGTCCTGACTTTC
clone size: .
V gene: TRBV7-3
J gene: TRBJ2-6
D gene: .

CDR3 protein: CASSIDLGRNSPLHF
CDR3 DNA: TGTGCCAGTAGTATAGATCTTGGGAGAAATTCACCCCTCCACTTT
clone size: .
V gene: TRBV19
J gene: TRBJ1-6
D gene: .

CDR3 protein: CASSSPEGDEQFF
CDR3 DNA: TGTGCCAGCAGTTCCCCCGAGGGGGATGAGCAGTTCTTC
clone size: few
V gene: TRBV28
J gene: TRBJ2-1
D gene: .

CDR3 protein: CASSPPGTGATDTQYF
CDR3 DNA: TGTGCCAGCAGCCCACCCGGGACAGGGGCTACAGATACGCAGTATTTT
clone size: .
V gene: TRBV5-4
J gene: TRBJ2-3
D gene: TRBD1

CDR3 protein: CASLLPGTSGGGTDTQYF
CDR3 DNA: TGTGCCAGCCTATTGCCGGGGACTAGCGGGGGGGGCACAGATACGCAGTATTTT
clone size: .
V gene: TRBV5-8
J gene: TRBJ2-3
D gene: TRBD2

CDR3 protein: CASSLAGTSSGNTIYF
CDR3 DNA: TGCGCCAGCAGCTTGGCGGGTACAAGCTCTGGAAACACCATATATTTT
clone size: .
V gene: TRBV5-1
J gene: TRBJ1-3
D gene: .

CDR3 protein: CASLAGGLPDTQYF
CDR3 DNA: TGTGCCAGCCTAGCGGGGGGGCTCCCAGATACGCAGTATTTT
clone size: .
V gene: TRBV2
J gene: TRBJ2-3
D gene: TRBD2

CDR3 protein: CASSNLWTGASGQAKNIQYF
CDR3 DNA: TGTGCCAGTAGTAACCTCTGGACAGGGGCTTCTGGTCAAGCCAAAAACATTCAGTACTTC
clone size: .
V gene: TRBV19
J gene: TRBJ2-4
D gene: TRBD1

CDR3 protein: CASNLAGGSYNEQFF
CDR3 DNA: TGTGCCAGCAACTTAGCGGGGGGCTCCTACAATGAGCAGTTCTTC
clone size: .
V gene: TRBV7-2
J gene: TRBJ2-1
D gene: TRBD2